This is a list of T cell receptor beta chains from one sample in a study of blood T cell repertoires in COVID-19. Assay used: immunoSEQ multiplex PCR; TCRdb lists only in-frame clones, some missing. In the table there are 200,000 to 250,000 clones, approximately 82% of which are singletons. Sequenced sample: peripheral blood. These receptors came from a man aged 50 or older with active or convalescent COVID-19. The CDR3 runs from the conserved cysteine through the conserved F or W. Each record gives: V gene, clone size, J gene, CDR3 length, D gene, CDR3 protein, CDR3 DNA. A D gene is named only where the DNA matches it firmly. Clone size is stated in some rows and not others, as once, few, many or a class when expanded.

>TRBV4-1|NA|TRBJ2-3|16|TRBD2
CASSSRDGGALDTQYF
TGCGCCAGCAGCTCAAGGGACGGGGGGGCCTTAGATACGCAGTATTTT
>TRBV19|NA|TRBJ1-4|13|NA
CASSEGFGEKLFF
TGTGCCAGTAGTGAGGGATTCGGGGAAAAACTGTTTTTT
>TRBV5-1|NA|TRBJ1-4|15|NA
CASSLEGRRNEKLFF
TGCGCCAGCAGCTTGGAAGGGAGGAGGAATGAAAAACTGTTTTTT
>TRBV27|NA|TRBJ2-1|14|TRBD2
CASHTSGTYNEQFF
TGTGCCAGCCACACTAGCGGGACCTACAATGAGCAGTTCTTC
>TRBV11-2|NA|TRBJ1-1|15|NA
CASSPFTGEGGKDFF
TGTGCCAGCAGCCCCTTTACTGGGGAGGGGGGGAAGGATTTCTTT
>TRBV7-9|NA|TRBJ1-2|14|NA
CASSLQGTNYGYTF
TGTGCCAGCAGCTTACAGGGGACTAACTATGGCTACACCTTC
>TRBV11-2|once|TRBJ2-5|16|NA
CASSLFPGLSEETQYF
TGTGCCAGCAGCTTATTCCCAGGATTATCTGAAGAGACCCAGTACTTC
>TRBV7-9|NA|TRBJ1-5|12|NA
CASTAGNQPQHF
TGTGCCAGCACCGCGGGTAATCAGCCCCAGCATTTT
>TRBV11-3|NA|TRBJ2-1|12|NA
CASSLLGSEQFF
TGTGCCAGCAGCTTACTAGGGAGTGAGCAGTTCTTC
>TRBV7-3|NA|TRBJ2-5|15|NA
CASSSMGGGAETQYF
TGTGCCAGCAGCTCCATGGGTGGCGGGGCAGAGACCCAGTACTTC
>TRBV9|NA|TRBJ2-3|18|TRBD2
CASSASWTSGGSTDTQYF
TGTGCCAGCAGCGCCTCGTGGACTAGCGGGGGGTCCACAGATACGCAGTATTTT
>TRBV4-3|NA|TRBJ2-3|15|TRBD2
CASSHSGGAADTQYF
TGCGCCAGCAGCCATTCCGGGGGGGCGGCAGATACGCAGTATTTT
>TRBV5-1|NA|TRBJ2-5|15|TRBD2
CASSLGVGGPETQYF
TGCGCCAGCAGCTTGGGGGTGGGAGGGCCGGAGACCCAGTACTTC
>TRBV6-2/TRBV6-3|NA|TRBJ2-1|17|TRBD1
CASSYRAAGQGRDEQFF
TGTGCCAGCAGTTACCGAGCAGCGGGACAGGGACGGGATGAGCAGTTCTTC
>TRBV18|NA|TRBJ2-3|15|TRBD2
CASSPLGGPIDTQYF
TGTGCCAGCTCACCACTGGGAGGGCCGATAGATACGCAGTATTTT
>TRBV7-8|NA|TRBJ1-1|16|TRBD1
CASSKGQGVGDTEAFF
TGTGCCAGCAGCAAAGGACAGGGTGTTGGGGACACTGAAGCTTTCTTT
>TRBV27|NA|TRBJ1-4|13|NA
CASSFVGGEKLFF
TGTGCCAGCAGTTTTGTCGGGGGTGAAAAACTGTTTTTT
>TRBV6-1|NA|TRBJ2-1|17|TRBD2
CASSEAGAGGPYNEQFF
TGTGCCAGCAGTGAAGCTGGAGCGGGGGGGCCCTACAATGAGCAGTTCTTC
>TRBV10-3|once|TRBJ2-3|13|NA
CAISVGRADTQYF
TGTGCCATCAGTGTAGGCCGGGCAGATACGCAGTATTTT
>TRBV5-1|NA|TRBJ2-6|19|TRBD1
CASSLRGGTGASGANVLTF
TGCGCCAGCAGCTTGAGAGGGGGGACAGGTGCCTCTGGGGCCAACGTCCTGACTTTC
>TRBV5-4|NA|TRBJ1-1|15|NA
CASSLVGARGTEAFF
TGTGCCAGCAGCTTGGTGGGGGCTAGGGGCACTGAAGCTTTCTTT
>TRBV4-1|NA|TRBJ2-1|15|TRBD2
CASRSGLAGNNEQFF
TGCGCCAGCAGAAGCGGACTAGCGGGGAACAATGAGCAGTTCTTC
>TRBV19|NA|TRBJ2-7|17|TRBD2
CASSKTSGQGGSYEQYF
TGTGCCAGCTCAAAGACTAGCGGTCAAGGTGGGTCCTACGAGCAGTACTTC
>TRBV28|NA|TRBJ1-6|13|NA
CASSLAGGSPLHF
TGTGCCAGCAGTCTGGCCGGGGGGTCACCCCTCCACTTT
>TRBV21-1|NA|TRBJ1-1|15|NA
CASSKFALFYTEAFF
TGTGCCAGCAGCAAGTTCGCGCTTTTCTATACTGAAGCTTTCTTT
>TRBV18|NA|TRBJ2-3|14|NA
CASSPLDGADTQYF
TGTGCCAGCTCACCTTTAGACGGGGCAGATACGCAGTATTTT
>TRBV4-2|NA|TRBJ2-4|17|TRBD2
CASSLRTSGGGKNIQYF
TGTGCCAGCAGCCTCCGGACTAGCGGGGGGGGCAAAAACATTCAGTACTTC
>TRBV5-3|NA|TRBJ2-1|20|NA
CARSSLPGLNRGVGSYEQFF
TGTGCCAGAAGCTCCCTACCGGGACTAAATAGGGGGGTGGGCTCGTATGAGCAGTTCTTC
>TRBV4-2|once|TRBJ2-5|15|TRBD2
CASSPGLAGLETQYF
TGTGCCAGCAGCCCGGGACTAGCGGGGTTAGAGACCCAGTACTTC
>TRBV29-1|NA|TRBJ2-3|16|NA
CSVVGSLEWLPDTQYF
TGCAGCGTTGTCGGGAGTCTAGAGTGGTTGCCAGATACGCAGTATTTT
>TRBV18|once|TRBJ2-1|16|TRBD2
CASSPSFGTSVHEQFF
TGTGCCAGCTCACCAAGCTTCGGGACTAGTGTTCATGAGCAGTTCTTC
>TRBV7-2|NA|TRBJ1-1|15|TRBD1
CASSLAQGVGTEAFF
TGTGCCAGCAGCTTAGCACAGGGGGTAGGGACTGAAGCTTTCTTT
>TRBV4-1|NA|TRBJ1-4|15|NA
CASSAAGATNEKLFF
TGCGCCAGCAGCGCTGCGGGGGCAACTAATGAAAAACTGTTTTTT
>TRBV15|once|TRBJ2-3|16|TRBD2
CATSRIAGGPTDTQYF
TGTGCCACCAGCAGGATAGCGGGGGGGCCAACAGATACGCAGTATTTT
>TRBV5-1|NA|TRBJ1-6|16|TRBD1
CASRPGGGGEGSPLHF
TGCGCCAGCAGACCCGGTGGAGGGGGCGAAGGCTCACCCCTCCACTTT
>TRBV7-8|NA|TRBJ2-5|15|NA
CASSTWGRGQETQYF
TGTGCCAGCAGCACGTGGGGCAGGGGACAAGAGACCCAGTACTTC